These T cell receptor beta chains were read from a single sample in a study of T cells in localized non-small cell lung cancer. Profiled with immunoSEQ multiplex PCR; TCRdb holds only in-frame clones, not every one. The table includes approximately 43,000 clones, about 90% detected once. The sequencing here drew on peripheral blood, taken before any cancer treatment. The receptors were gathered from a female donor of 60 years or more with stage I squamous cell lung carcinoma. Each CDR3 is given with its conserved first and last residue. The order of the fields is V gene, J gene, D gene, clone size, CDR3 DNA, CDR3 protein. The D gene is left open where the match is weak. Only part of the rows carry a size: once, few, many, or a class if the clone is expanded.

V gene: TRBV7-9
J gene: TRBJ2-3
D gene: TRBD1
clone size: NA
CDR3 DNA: TGTGCCAGCAGCTTAGGGACCGCAGGGGGCAGGAGCACAGATACGCAGTATTTT
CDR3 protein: CASSLGTAGGRSTDTQYF

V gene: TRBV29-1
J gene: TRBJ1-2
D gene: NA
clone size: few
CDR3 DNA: TGCAGCGTTGATCTGCGGGGCGCGGGGGAGGGCTACACCTTC
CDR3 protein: CSVDLRGAGEGYTF

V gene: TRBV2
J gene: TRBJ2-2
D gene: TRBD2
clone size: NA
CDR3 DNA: TGTGCCAGCAGTCGACTAGCGGGATGGACCGGGGAGCTGTTTTTT
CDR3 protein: CASSRLAGWTGELFF

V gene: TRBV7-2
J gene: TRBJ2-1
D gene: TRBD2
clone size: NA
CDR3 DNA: TGTGCCAGCAGCTTGACTAGCGGGGGGGACAATGAGCAGTTCTTC
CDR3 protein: CASSLTSGGDNEQFF

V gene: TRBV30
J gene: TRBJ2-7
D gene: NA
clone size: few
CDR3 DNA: TGTGCCTGGAGTGTCAGACTAAACTACGAGCAGTACTTC
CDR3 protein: CAWSVRLNYEQYF

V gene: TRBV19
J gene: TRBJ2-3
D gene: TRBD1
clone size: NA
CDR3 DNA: TGTGCCAGTAGTACCCAGGGGGGCACAGATACGCAGTATTTT
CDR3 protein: CASSTQGGTDTQYF

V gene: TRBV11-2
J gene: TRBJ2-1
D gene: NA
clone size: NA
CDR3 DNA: TGTGCCAGCAGCCCTTTCGGACTTTGGGGCTACAATGAGCAGTTCTTC
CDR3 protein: CASSPFGLWGYNEQFF

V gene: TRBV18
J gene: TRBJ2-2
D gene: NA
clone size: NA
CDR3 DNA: TGTGCCAGCTCACCGGGGAAGGGGATTAACACCGGGGAGCTGTTTTTT
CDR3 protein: CASSPGKGINTGELFF

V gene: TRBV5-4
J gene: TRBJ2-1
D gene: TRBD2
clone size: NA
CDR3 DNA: TGTGCCAGCAGCCGAGCTAGCGGGAGGGTAGGTGAGCAGTTCTTC
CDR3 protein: CASSRASGRVGEQFF

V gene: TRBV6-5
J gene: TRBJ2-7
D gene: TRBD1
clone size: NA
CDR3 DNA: TGTGCCAGCAGTCGACAGGGCCGCGAGCAGTACTTC
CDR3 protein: CASSRQGREQYF

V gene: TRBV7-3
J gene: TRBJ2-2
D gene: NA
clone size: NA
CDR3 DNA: TGTGCCAGCAGCGCCCCCCCCGGGGAGCTGTTTTTT
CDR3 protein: CASSAPPGELFF

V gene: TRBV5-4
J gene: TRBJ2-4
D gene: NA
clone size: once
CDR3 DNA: TGTGCCACAGGAGAAGGGGCCAAAAACATTCAGTACTTC
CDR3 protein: CATGEGAKNIQYF

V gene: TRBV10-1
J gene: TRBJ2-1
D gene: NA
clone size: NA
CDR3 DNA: TGCGCCAGCAGTGATACAAGCGGGTACAATGAGCAGTTCTTC
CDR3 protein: CASSDTSGYNEQFF

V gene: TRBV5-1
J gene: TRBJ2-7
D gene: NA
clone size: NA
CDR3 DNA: TGCGCCAGCAGCGGGGACGGGCCCTACGAGCAGTACTTC
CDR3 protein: CASSGDGPYEQYF

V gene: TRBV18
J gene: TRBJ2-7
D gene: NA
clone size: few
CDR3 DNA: TGTGCCAGCTCACCAGGCATCCGTTACGAGCAGTACTTC
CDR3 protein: CASSPGIRYEQYF

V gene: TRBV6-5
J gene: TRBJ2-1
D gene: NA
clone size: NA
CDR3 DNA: TGTGCCAGCAGGAGAGAAGATAATGAGCAGTTCTTC
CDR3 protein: CASRREDNEQFF

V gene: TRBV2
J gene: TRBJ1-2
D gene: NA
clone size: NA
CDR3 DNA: TGTGCCAGCAGTGAATCAGGGGCCCTCCTCTATGGCTACACCTTC
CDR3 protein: CASSESGALLYGYTF

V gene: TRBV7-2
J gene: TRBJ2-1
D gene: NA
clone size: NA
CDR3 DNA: TGTGCCAGCAGCTTAGCCTACGGAGTATCCTACAATGAGCAGTTCTTC
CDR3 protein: CASSLAYGVSYNEQFF

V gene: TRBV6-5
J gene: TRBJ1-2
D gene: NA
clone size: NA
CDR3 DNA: TGTGCCAGCATCTCGTCGGGGGGGGGCTATGGCTACACCTTC
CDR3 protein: CASISSGGGYGYTF

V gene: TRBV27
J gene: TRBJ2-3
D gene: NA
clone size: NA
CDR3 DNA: TGTGCCAGCAGTTTATTACAGGTCTCCACAGATACGCAGTATTTT
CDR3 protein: CASSLLQVSTDTQYF

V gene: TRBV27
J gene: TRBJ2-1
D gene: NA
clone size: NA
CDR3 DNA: TGTGCCAGCAGTCAGGGACGGAACAATGAGCAGTTCTTC
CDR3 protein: CASSQGRNNEQFF

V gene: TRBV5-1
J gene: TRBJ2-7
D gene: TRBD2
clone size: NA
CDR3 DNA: TGCGCCAGCAGCTTGGCCGTTTCGGGAGGGCAGAACGAGCAGTACTTC
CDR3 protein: CASSLAVSGGQNEQYF

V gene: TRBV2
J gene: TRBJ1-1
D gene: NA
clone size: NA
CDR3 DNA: TGTGCCAGCAATACAGCGATGGTGAACACTGAAGCTTTCTTT
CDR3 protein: CASNTAMVNTEAFF

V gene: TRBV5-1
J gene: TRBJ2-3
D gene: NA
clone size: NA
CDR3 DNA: TGCGCCAGCAGCTTGAGCACAGATACGCAGTATTTT
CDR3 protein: CASSLSTDTQYF

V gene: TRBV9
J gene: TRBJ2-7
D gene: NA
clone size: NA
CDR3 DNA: TGTGCCAGCAGCGCCGGTCCCTACGAGCAGTACTTC
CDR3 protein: CASSAGPYEQYF

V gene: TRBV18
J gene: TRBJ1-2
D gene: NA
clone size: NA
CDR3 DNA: TGTGCCAGCTCAAGGGACCAGGCGTATAGGTCCGACTATGGCTACACCTTC
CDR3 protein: CASSRDQAYRSDYGYTF

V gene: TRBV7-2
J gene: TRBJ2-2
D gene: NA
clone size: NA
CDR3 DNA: TGTGCCAGCAGCTCAGCGAACACCGGGGAGCTGTTTTTT
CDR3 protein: CASSSANTGELFF

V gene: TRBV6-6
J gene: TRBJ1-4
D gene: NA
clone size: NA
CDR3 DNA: TGTGCCAGCAGTTACTCTCACAGCCCAACTAATGAAAAACTGTTTTTT
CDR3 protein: CASSYSHSPTNEKLFF

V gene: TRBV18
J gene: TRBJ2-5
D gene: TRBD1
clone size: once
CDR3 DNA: TGTGCCAGCTCACGCAAGGGACAGAGTCTCAGGGAGACCCAGTACTTC
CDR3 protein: CASSRKGQSLRETQYF

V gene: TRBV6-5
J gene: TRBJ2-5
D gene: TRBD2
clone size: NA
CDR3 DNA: TGTGCCAGCAGTTACGTGGCTAGCGGGAGTCGGGAGACCCAGTACTTC
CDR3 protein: CASSYVASGSRETQYF

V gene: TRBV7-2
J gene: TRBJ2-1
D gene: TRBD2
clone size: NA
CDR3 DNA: TGTGCCAGCAGCTTACGAGCTAGCGGACATTACAATGAGCAGTTCTTC
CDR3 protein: CASSLRASGHYNEQFF

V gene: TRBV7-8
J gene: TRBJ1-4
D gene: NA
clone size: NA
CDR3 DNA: TGTGCCAGCAGCTTAGTGGGGATGGAAGGTGAAAAACTGTTTTTT
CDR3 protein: CASSLVGMEGEKLFF

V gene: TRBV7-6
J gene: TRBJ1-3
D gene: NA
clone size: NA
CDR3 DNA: TGTGCCAGCAGCTTAGGAACAGGAGGGGGAAACACCATATATTTT
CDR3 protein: CASSLGTGGGNTIYF

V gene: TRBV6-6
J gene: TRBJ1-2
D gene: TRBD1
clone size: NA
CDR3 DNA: TGTGCCAGCAGTACAGGGGGCGGTGGCTACACCTTC
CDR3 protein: CASSTGGGGYTF

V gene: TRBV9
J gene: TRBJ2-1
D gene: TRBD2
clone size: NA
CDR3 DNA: TGTGCCAGCAGCGTAGTGGCGGGAGGTAACTACAATGAGCAGTTCTTC
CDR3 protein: CASSVVAGGNYNEQFF

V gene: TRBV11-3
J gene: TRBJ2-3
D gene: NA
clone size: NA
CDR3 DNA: TGTGCCAGCAGCTTTGGGGGGACAGATACGCAGTATTTT
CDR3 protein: CASSFGGTDTQYF

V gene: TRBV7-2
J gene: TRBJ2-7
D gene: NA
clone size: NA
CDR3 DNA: TGTGCCAGCACCCCGGGTAGGACTAACTACGAGCAGTACTTC
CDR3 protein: CASTPGRTNYEQYF

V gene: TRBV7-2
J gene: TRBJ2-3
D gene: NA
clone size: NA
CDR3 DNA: TGTGCCAGCAGCCCGAGGACCCTTAGCACAGATACGCAGTATTTT
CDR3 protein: CASSPRTLSTDTQYF

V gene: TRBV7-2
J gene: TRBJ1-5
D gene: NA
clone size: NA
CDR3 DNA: TGTGCCAGCAGCCCCGGGTGGGATCAGCCCCAGCATTTT
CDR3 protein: CASSPGWDQPQHF